This T cell receptor beta chain derives from a study of Graves' ophthalmopathy and Graves' hyperthyroidism. Transcripts of RNA were the source for amplifying TCR beta CDR3 regions. The workflow started with a first-round RT-PCR run with HTBI primers and then moved on to a second-round multiplex PCR. TCRdb passed the multiplex PCR reads through MiXCR, listing each CDR3 protein once. The sample carries 300,000 to 400,000 distinct CDR3 sequences, 15% to 20% recorded once. Sequences were obtained from peripheral blood. The sequence was obtained from an adult man with Graves' ophthalmopathy.

This chain's CDR3 is CAISPGQDVYGYTF. Written as DNA, the CDR3 is TGTGCCATCAGTCCGGGACAGGATGTCTATGGCTACACCTTC. This chain uses TRBV10-3 with TRBJ1-2; 8 nucleotides agree with TRBD1. Trimming at V came to 5 bases and at J to 4 bases, leaving 6 bases not matched to a gene. The CDR3 is 14 amino acids. The germline CDR1 and CDR2 sequences are ENHRY and SYGVKD.